These T cell receptor beta chains were read from a single sample in a study of cytotoxic CD8 clonotypes in ibrutinib-treated CLL. Method: immunoSEQ multiplex PCR; TCRdb's copy keeps in-frame clones and lacks some. The table includes some 9,800 clones, roughly 55% detected once. The sequenced sample was PBMCs, obtained before ibrutinib treatment. Receptors originate from a human donor with chronic lymphocytic leukemia. CDR3s include the opening cysteine and the closing phenylalanine or tryptophan. D genes are given only for firm matches. Where a row states a size, it is once, few, many or the class of an expanded clone; other rows omit it.

clone size	V gene	D gene	J gene	CDR3 protein	CDR3 DNA
-	TRBV2	-	TRBJ2-1	CASKSQGYHNEQFF	TGTGCCAGCAAAAGCCAGGGGTACCACAATGAGCAGTTCTTC
few	TRBV15	-	TRBJ2-5	CATSRGAGETQYF	TGTGCCACCAGCAGGGGGGCCGGAGAGACCCAGTACTTC
few	TRBV7-3	-	TRBJ2-2	CASSANTGELFF	TGTGCCAGCAGCGCGAACACCGGGGAGCTGTTTTTT
-	TRBV9	-	TRBJ2-3	CASSGRDRYTDTQYF	TGTGCCAGCAGCGGACGGGACCGATACACAGATACGCAGTATTTT
few	TRBV6-5	-	TRBJ1-1	CASSYSGSTEAFF	TGTGCCAGCAGTTACTCCGGGAGCACTGAAGCTTTCTTT
-	TRBV11-1	TRBD2	TRBJ2-3	CASSLGLAGGSTDTQYF	TGTGCCAGCAGCTTAGGACTAGCGGGAGGAAGCACAGATACGCAGTATTTT
-	TRBV19	TRBD2	TRBJ2-6	CASSLGGAFGANVLTF	TGTGCCAGTAGCCTCGGGGGGGCCTTTGGGGCCAACGTCCTGACTTTC
medium-sized	TRBV15	-	TRBJ1-3	CATSQSGNTIYF	TGTGCCACCAGCCAAAGTGGAAACACCATATATTTT
-	TRBV2	TRBD2	TRBJ2-7	CASSGDSIAGVVSEQYF	TGTGCCAGCAGTGGGGATTCTATAGCGGGAGTGGTCTCCGAGCAGTACTTC
few	TRBV9	TRBD2	TRBJ2-7	CASSVETSGLYEQYF	TGTGCCAGCAGCGTAGAGACTAGCGGGCTCTACGAGCAGTACTTC
large	TRBV16	-	TRBJ1-3	CASSQGRDDSGNTIYF	TGTGCCAGCAGCCAGGGGCGGGACGACTCTGGAAACACCATATATTTT
-	TRBV27	TRBD2	TRBJ2-4	CASSPNRLAGGRLAKNIQYF	TGTGCCAGCAGTCCCAACAGACTAGCGGGGGGACGATTAGCCAAAAACATTCAGTACTTC
few	TRBV5-1	-	TRBJ1-2	CASSLAVLTPYGYTF	TGCGCCAGCAGCTTGGCTGTCCTTACTCCCTATGGCTACACCTTC
-	TRBV4-1	-	TRBJ2-1	CASSPRSTEIGRWYNEQFF	TGCGCCAGCAGCCCGCGGTCCACCGAAATCGGACGTTGGTACAATGAGCAGTTCTTC
-	TRBV5-1	TRBD1	TRBJ1-1	CASRPGQAYNPEAFF	TGCGCCAGCAGGCCCGGACAGGCTTACAACCCTGAAGCTTTCTTT
few	TRBV6-6	TRBD2	TRBJ2-3	CASKGTRDTQYF	TGTGCCAGCAAGGGGACTAGAGATACGCAGTATTTT
-	TRBV7-2	-	TRBJ1-1	CASSFGGGLNTEAFF	TGTGCCAGCAGCTTTGGGGGGGGATTGAACACTGAAGCTTTCTTT
-	TRBV7-7	TRBD2	TRBJ2-5	CASSLERTSGQETQYF	TGTGCTAGCAGCTTAGAAAGGACTAGCGGGCAAGAGACCCAGTACTTC
-	TRBV7-3	TRBD1	TRBJ2-7	CASSRGDRESYEQYF	TGTGCCAGCAGCCGTGGGGACAGGGAATCCTACGAGCAGTACTTC
-	TRBV23-1	TRBD1	TRBJ2-7	CASSQRDRVNEQYF	TGCGCCAGCAGTCAACGGGACAGGGTCAACGAGCAGTACTTC
few	TRBV10-3	TRBD1	TRBJ1-5	CAISKDRGQQPQHF	TGTGCCATCAGTAAGGACAGGGGGCAACAGCCCCAGCATTTT
-	TRBV19	-	TRBJ1-1	CASSMAGQRLMNTEAFF	TGTGCCAGTAGTATGGCTGGACAGAGGCTCATGAACACTGAAGCTTTCTTT
few	TRBV2	TRBD1	TRBJ1-2	CASSIDRVGYTF	TGTGCCAGCAGCATCGACAGGGTCGGCTACACCTTC
-	TRBV18	-	TRBJ2-7	CASSLDWDYEQYF	TGTGCCAGCTCCCTGGATTGGGACTACGAGCAGTACTTC
-	TRBV18	-	TRBJ1-6	CASSPYMDSPLHF	TGTGCCAGCTCTCCCTACATGGATTCACCCCTCCACTTT
-	TRBV14	-	TRBJ2-7	CASSQNRPGYEQYF	TGTGCCAGCAGCCAAAATAGGCCGGGCTACGAGCAGTACTTC
-	TRBV6-1	-	TRBJ2-1	CASRATQGAEQFF	TGTGCCAGCAGGGCCACTCAGGGCGCTGAGCAGTTCTTC